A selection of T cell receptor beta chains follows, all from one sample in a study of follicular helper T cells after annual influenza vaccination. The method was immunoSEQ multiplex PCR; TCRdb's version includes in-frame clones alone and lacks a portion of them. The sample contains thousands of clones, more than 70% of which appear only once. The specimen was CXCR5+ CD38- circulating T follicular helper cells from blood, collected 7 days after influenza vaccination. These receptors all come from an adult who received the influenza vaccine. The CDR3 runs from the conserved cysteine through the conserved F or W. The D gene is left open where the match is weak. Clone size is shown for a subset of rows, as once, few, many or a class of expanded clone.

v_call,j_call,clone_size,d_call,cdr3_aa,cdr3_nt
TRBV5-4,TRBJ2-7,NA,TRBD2,CASSRAGYVYEQYF,TGTGCCAGCAGCCGAGCGGGATATGTCTACGAGCAGTACTTC
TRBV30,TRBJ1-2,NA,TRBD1,CAWSGRGGYVAGYTF,TGTGCCTGGAGCGGCAGGGGGGGATATGTTGCTGGCTACACCTTC
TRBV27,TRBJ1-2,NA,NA,CASSSGPGRYGYTF,TGTGCCAGCAGTTCCGGGCCGGGGCGCTATGGCTACACCTTC
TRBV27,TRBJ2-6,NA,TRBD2,CASSLSMPAGGVASGANVLTF,TGTGCCAGCAGTTTATCGATGCCAGCGGGAGGGGTAGCCTCTGGGGCCAACGTCCTGACTTTC
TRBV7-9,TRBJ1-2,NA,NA,CASSRIGGSPVYTF,TGTGCCAGCAGCCGCATCGGGGGGAGCCCAGTCTACACCTTC
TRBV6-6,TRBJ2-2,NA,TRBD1,CASSKDRGNTGELFF,TGTGCCAGCAGTAAGGACAGGGGGAACACCGGGGAGCTGTTTTTT
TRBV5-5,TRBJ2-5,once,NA,CASSLEYRESEETQYF,TGTGCCAGCAGCTTGGAGTACAGGGAGAGTGAAGAGACCCAGTACTTC
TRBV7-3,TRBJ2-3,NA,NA,CASSLRRDDTQYF,TGTGCCAGCAGCTTAAGGCGGGACGATACGCAGTATTTT
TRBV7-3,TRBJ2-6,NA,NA,CASSKFSSGANVLTF,TGTGCCAGCAGCAAATTCAGCTCTGGGGCCAACGTCCTGACTTTC
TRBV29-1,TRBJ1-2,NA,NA,CSVGNNFGYTF,TGCAGCGTTGGTAATAACTTTGGCTACACCTTC
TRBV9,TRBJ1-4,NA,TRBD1,CASSVGGDREKLFF,TGTGCCAGCAGCGTAGGAGGGGACAGAGAAAAACTGTTTTTT
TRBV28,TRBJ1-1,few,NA,CASSFNTEAFF,TGTGCCAGCAGTTTCAACACTGAAGCTTTCTTT
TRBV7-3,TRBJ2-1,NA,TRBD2,CASSRRGGRVVGSYNEQFF,TGTGCCAGCAGCCGAAGAGGCGGGAGGGTGGTTGGCTCCTACAATGAGCAGTTCTTC
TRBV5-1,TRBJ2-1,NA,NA,CASSPNGGFNEQFF,TGCGCCAGCAGCCCAAATGGGGGGTTTAATGAGCAGTTCTTC
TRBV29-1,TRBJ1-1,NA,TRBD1,CSGTGTGNTEAFF,TGCAGCGGGACGGGGACAGGGAACACTGAAGCTTTCTTT
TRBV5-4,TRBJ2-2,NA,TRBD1,CASSSPGQAFTGELFF,TGTGCCAGCAGCTCTCCGGGACAGGCCTTCACCGGGGAGCTGTTTTTT
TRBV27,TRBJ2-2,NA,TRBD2,CASRRSGGNTGELFF,TGTGCCAGCAGGCGCTCGGGGGGTAACACCGGGGAGCTGTTTTTT
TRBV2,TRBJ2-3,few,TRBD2,CASGIAGGPNTQYF,TGTGCCAGCGGGATAGCGGGAGGGCCGAATACGCAGTATTTT
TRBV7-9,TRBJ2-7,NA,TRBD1,CASSVDRGEQYF,TGTGCCAGCAGCGTAGACAGGGGCGAGCAGTACTTC
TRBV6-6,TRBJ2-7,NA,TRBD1,CASSYGGQGGGQYF,TGTGCCAGCAGTTACGGCGGACAGGGGGGCGGGCAGTACTTC
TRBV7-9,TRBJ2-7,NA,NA,CASTSTMVYEQYF,TGTGCCAGCACCTCAACGATGGTCTACGAGCAGTACTTC
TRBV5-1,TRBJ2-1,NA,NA,CASSLATSSYNEQFF,TGCGCCAGCAGCTTGGCGACGAGCTCCTACAATGAGCAGTTCTTC
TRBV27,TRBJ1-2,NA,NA,CASSLRGGYGYTF,TGTGCCAGCAGTTTAAGGGGAGGCTATGGCTACACCTTC
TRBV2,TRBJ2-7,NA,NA,CASSFNYEQYF,TGTGCCAGCAGTTTCAACTACGAGCAGTACTTC
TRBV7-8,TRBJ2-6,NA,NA,CASSLLQKHSGANVLTF,TGTGCCAGCAGCTTATTACAGAAACACTCTGGGGCCAACGTCCTGACTTTC
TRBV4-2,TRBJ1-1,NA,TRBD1,CASSDRQGNTEAFF,TGTGCCAGCAGCGACCGACAGGGAAACACTGAAGCTTTCTTT
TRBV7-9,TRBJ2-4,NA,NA,CASSLPEGGNIQYF,TGTGCCAGCAGCTTACCCGAGGGGGGAAACATTCAGTACTTC
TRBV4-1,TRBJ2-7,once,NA,CASSQERGQFYEQYF,TGCGCCAGCAGCCAAGAGAGGGGCCAATTCTACGAGCAGTACTTC
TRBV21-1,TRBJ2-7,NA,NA,CASSYRGAHEQYF,TGTGCCAGCAGCTACAGGGGAGCCCACGAGCAGTACTTC
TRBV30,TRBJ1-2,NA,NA,CAWNRVTVNYGYTF,TGTGCCTGGAACAGGGTGACGGTTAACTATGGCTACACCTTC
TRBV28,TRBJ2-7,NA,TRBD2,CASSYRTSKWSEQYF,TGTGCCAGCAGCTATAGGACTAGTAAATGGTCCGAGCAGTACTTC
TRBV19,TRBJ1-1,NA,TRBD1,CASRMTGGAGNTEAFF,TGTGCCAGTAGGATGACAGGGGGCGCCGGGAACACTGAAGCTTTCTTT
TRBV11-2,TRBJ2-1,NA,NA,CASSLDRGSYNEQFF,TGTGCCAGCAGCTTAGACAGGGGCTCCTACAATGAGCAGTTCTTC
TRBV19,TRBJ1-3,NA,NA,CASGRTASSGNTIYF,TGTGCCAGTGGGCGGACGGCGAGCTCTGGAAACACCATATATTTT
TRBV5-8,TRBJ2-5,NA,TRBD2,CASSFPLAGGETQYF,TGTGCCAGCAGCTTCCCCCTAGCGGGAGGAGAGACCCAGTACTTC
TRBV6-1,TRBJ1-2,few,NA,CASREGHTRIYGYTF,TGTGCCAGCAGGGAAGGACACACCCGAATATATGGCTACACCTTC
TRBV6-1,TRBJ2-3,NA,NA,CASSEALLEYF,TGTGCCAGCAGTGAAGCCCTACTGGAGTATTTT
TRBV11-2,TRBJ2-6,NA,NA,CASSPQGFSGANVLTF,TGTGCCAGCAGCCCTCAAGGATTCTCTGGGGCCAACGTCCTGACTTTC
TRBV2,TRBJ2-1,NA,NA,CASSVSRSSYNEQFF,TGTGCCAGCAGTGTTTCTAGGAGTAGCTACAATGAGCAGTTCTTC
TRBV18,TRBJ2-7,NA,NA,CASSPPGVGFYEQYF,TGTGCCAGCTCACCTCCTGGGGTGGGATTCTACGAGCAGTACTTC
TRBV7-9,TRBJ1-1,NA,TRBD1,CASRSGGDSTEAFF,TGTGCCAGCAGGTCAGGGGGCGATTCGACTGAAGCTTTCTTT